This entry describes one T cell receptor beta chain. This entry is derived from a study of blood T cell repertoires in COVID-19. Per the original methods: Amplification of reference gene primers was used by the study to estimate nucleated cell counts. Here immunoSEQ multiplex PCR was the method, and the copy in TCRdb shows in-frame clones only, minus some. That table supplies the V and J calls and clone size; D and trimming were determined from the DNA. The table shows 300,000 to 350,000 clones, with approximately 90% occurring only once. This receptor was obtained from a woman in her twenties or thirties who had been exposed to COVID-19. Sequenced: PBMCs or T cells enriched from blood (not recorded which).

CDR3 amino acids: CATSRDLIWDSLGYTF. The CDR3 DNA reads TGTGCCACCAGCAGAGATTTAATTTGGGACAGCCTTGGCTACACCTTC. The V and J genes are TRBV15 and TRBJ1-2, with 7 bases identical to TRBD1. From germline, CDR1 is LNHNV and CDR2 YYDKDF (reference sequence). The CDR3 has 16 amino acids. V trimming: 0 bases; J trimming: 7 bases; junction bases outside the gene matches: 11.